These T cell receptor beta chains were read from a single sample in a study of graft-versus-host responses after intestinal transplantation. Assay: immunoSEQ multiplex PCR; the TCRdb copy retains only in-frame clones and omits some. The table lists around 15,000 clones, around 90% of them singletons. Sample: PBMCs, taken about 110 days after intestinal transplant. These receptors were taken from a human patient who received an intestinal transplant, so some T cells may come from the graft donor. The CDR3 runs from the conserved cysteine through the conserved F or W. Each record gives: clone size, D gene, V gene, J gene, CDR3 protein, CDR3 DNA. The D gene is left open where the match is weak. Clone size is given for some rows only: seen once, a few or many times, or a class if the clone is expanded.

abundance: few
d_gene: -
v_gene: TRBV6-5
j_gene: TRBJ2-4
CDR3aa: CASSYSPGNAAIQYF
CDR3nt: TGTGCCAGCAGTTACTCCCCGGGTAACGCAGCAATTCAGTACTTC

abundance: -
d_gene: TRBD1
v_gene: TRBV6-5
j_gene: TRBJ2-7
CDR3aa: CASSYKTGGYEQYF
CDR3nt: TGTGCCAGCAGTTACAAGACAGGGGGCTACGAGCAGTACTTC

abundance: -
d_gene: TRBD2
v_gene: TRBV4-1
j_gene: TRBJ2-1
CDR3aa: CASSQLAGGDEQFF
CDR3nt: TGCGCCAGCAGCCAATTAGCGGGAGGAGACGAGCAGTTCTTC

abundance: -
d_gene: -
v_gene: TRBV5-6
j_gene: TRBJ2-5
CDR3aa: CASSLGVRQETQYF
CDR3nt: TGTGCCAGCAGCTTGGGAGTTCGTCAAGAGACCCAGTACTTC

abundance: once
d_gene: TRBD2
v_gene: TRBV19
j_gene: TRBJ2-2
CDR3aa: CASSISSGIMTGELFF
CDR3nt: TGTGCCAGTAGTATCTCGAGCGGGATCATGACCGGGGAGCTGTTTTTT

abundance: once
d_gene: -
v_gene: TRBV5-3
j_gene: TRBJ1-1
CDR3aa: CARSPTPITGAFF
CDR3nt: TGTGCCAGAAGCCCTACCCCAATCACGGGGGCTTTCTTT

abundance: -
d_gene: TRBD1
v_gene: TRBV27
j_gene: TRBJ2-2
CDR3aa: CASSPTAGTGVTGELFF
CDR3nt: TGTGCCAGCAGTCCGACGGCCGGGACAGGAGTCACCGGGGAGCTGTTTTTT

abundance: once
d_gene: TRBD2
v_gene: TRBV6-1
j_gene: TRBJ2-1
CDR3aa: CASRLAASSYNEQFF
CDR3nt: TGTGCCAGTCGACTAGCTGCGAGCTCCTACAATGAGCAGTTCTTC

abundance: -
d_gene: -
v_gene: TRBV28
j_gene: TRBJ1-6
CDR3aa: CASSLALGPYNSPLHF
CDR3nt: TGTGCCAGCAGTTTAGCTTTAGGGCCTTATAATTCACCCCTCCACTTT

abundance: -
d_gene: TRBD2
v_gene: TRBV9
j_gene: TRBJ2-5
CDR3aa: CASSAGIAGRETQYF
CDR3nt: TGTGCCAGCAGCGCGGGAATAGCGGGTCGAGAGACCCAGTACTTC

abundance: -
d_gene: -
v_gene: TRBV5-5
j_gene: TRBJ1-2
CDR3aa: CASSFDQKGMGPGYTF
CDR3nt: TGTGCCAGCAGCTTCGACCAGAAAGGGATGGGTCCTGGCTACACCTTC

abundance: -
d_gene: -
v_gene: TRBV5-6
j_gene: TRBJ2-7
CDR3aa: CASSLAIDGSYEQYF
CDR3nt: TGTGCCAGCAGCTTGGCAATCGATGGGTCCTACGAGCAGTACTTC

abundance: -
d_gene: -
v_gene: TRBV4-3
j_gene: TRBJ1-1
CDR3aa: CASSSWGAVTEAFF
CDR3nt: TGCGCCAGCAGCAGCTGGGGAGCGGTCACTGAAGCTTTCTTT

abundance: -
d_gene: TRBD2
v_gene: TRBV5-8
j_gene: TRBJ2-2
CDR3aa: CASSLISGRSPGELFF
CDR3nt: TGTGCCAGCAGCTTGATCAGCGGGAGGTCACCCGGGGAGCTGTTTTTT

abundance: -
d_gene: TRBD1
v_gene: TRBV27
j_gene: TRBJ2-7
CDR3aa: CASTPITDRKTYEQYF
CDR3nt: TGTGCCAGCACCCCCATAACGGACAGGAAGACCTACGAGCAGTACTTC